This section outlines one T cell receptor (beta chain) sequence together with its context. Its antigen is unidentified. The sample originates from a study of T cells in Graves' hyperthyroidism and ophthalmopathy. About the research overall: Prior to any treatment, at the point of initial diagnosis, peripheral blood was collected. Regarding the study as a whole: Ophthalmopathy was separated from stable hyperthyroidism by a 13 V-J model. In blood, most of the thyroid clonotypes expanded above 0.001 were also present.

The investigators amplified TCR beta CDR3 regions from RNA transcripts. The TCR CDR3 was amplified in a first-round RT-PCR using the HTBI primer set. Using its own MiXCR run on the multiplex PCR reads, TCRdb lists one record per CDR3 protein. The sample shows approximately 380,000 distinct CDR3 sequences, about 18% of them seen only once. V dropped 2 bases and J dropped 0 bases, with 11 bases sitting between them. The CDR3 spans 15 residues. The germline V gene encodes CDR1 MNHEY and CDR2 SVGAGI. The TCR originated in a woman under 30 with Graves' hyperthyroidism. The source material was blood. The J gene is TRBJ2-7, the V gene TRBV6-5, with a weak D call TRBD1 (5 bases). The CDR3 protein is CASSYEGASSYEQYF. CDR3 nucleotides: TGTGCCAGCAGTTACGAAGGGGCGAGCTCCTACGAGCAGTACTTC.